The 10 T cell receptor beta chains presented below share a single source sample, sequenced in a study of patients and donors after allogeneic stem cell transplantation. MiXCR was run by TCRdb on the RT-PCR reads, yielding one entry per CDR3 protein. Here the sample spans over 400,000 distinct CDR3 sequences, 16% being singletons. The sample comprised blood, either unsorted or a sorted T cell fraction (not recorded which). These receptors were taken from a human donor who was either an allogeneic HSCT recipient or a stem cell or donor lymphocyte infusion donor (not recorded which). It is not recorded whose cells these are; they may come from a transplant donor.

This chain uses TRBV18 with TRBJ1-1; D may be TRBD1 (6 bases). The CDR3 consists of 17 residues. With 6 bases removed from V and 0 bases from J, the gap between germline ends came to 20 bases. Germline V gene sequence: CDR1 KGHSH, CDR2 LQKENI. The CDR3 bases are TGTGCCAGCTCGCCGACCGCGGGGGGCAATTTGAACACTGAAGCTTTCTTT. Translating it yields CASSPTAGGNLNTEAFF. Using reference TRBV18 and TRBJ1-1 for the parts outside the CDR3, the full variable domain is NAGVMQNPRHLVRRRGQEARLRCSPMKGHSHVYWYRQLPEEGLKFMVYLQKENIIDESGMPKERFSAEFPKEGPSILRIQQVVRGDSAAYFCASSPTAGGNLNTEAFFGQGTRLTVV.

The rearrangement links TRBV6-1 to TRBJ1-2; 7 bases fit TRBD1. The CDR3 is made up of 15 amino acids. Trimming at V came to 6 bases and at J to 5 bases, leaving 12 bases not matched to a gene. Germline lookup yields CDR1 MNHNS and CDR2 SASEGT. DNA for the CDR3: TGTGCCAGCAGGTCGCCAGGGGGACAAAAATATGGCTACACCTTC. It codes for CASRSPGGQKYGYTF.

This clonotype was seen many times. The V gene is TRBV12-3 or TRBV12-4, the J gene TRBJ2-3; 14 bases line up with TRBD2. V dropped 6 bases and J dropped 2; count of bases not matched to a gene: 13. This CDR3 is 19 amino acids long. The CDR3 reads CASSRVSGTSGGDTDTQYF. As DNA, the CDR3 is TGTGCCAGCAGCCGGGTCTCCGGGACTAGCGGGGGAGACACAGATACGCAGTATTTT.

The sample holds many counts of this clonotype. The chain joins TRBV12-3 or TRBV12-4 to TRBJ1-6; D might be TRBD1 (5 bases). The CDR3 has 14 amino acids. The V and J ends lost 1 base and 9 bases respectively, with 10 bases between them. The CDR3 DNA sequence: TGTGCCAGCAGTTTAGGAGGGGATGGTTCACCCCTCCACTTT. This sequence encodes CASSLGGDGSPLHF.

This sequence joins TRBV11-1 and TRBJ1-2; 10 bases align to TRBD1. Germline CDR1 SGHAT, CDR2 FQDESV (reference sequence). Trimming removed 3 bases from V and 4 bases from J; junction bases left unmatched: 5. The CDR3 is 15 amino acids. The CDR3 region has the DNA TGTGCCAGCAGCTTCCCGGGACAGGGGATCTATGGCTACACCTTC. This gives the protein CASSFPGQGIYGYTF.

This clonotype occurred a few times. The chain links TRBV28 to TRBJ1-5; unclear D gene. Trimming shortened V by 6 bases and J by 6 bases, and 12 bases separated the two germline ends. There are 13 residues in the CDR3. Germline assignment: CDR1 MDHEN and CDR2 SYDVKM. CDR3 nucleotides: TGTGCCAGCAGCCCCGCTCTGGGTCAGCCCCAGCATTTT. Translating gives CASSPALGQPQHF.

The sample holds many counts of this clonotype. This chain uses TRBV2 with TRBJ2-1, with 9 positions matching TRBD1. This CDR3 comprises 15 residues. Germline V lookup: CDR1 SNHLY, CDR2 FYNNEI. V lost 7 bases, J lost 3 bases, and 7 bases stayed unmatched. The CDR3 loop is CASTLTGGNYNEQFF. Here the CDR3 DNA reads TGTGCCAGCACCCTCACAGGGGGCAACTACAATGAGCAGTTCTTC.

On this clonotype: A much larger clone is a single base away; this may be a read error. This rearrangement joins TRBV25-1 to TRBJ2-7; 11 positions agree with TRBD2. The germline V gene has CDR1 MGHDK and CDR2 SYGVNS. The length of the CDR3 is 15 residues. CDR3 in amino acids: CAISARLAGTYEQYF. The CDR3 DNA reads TGTGCCATCAGTGCCCGACTAGCGGGAACCTACGAGCAGTACTTC.

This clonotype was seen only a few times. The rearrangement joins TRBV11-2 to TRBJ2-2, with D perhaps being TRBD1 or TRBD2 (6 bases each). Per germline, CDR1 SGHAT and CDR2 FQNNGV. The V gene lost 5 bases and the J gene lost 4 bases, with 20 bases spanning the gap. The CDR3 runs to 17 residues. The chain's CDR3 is CASSLGGRVGSTGELFF. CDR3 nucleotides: TGTGCCAGCAGCCTGGGGGGCCGAGTAGGGAGCACCGGGGAGCTGTTTTTT.

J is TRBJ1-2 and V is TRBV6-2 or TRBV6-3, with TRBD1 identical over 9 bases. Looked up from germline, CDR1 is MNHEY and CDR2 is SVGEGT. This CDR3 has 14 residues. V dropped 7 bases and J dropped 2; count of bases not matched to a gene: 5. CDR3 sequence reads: CASNSGQGNYGYTF. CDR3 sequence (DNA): TGTGCCAGCAATTCGGGACAGGGAAACTATGGCTACACCTTC.